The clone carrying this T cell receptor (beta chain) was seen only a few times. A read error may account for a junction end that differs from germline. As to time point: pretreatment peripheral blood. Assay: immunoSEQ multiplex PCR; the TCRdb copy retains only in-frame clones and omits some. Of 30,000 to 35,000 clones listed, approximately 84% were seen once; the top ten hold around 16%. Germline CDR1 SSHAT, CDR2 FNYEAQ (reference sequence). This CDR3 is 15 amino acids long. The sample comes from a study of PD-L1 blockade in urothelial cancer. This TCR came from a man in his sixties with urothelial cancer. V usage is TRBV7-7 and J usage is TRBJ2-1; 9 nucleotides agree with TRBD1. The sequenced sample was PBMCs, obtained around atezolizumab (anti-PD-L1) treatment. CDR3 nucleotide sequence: TGTGCTAGCAGCCTAAGGACAGGGGACTACAATGAGCAGTTCTTC. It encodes CASSLRTGDYNEQFF.